This T cell receptor beta chain was recovered during a study of a mutant IDH1 vaccine in newly diagnosed glioma. Time point: week 23, last vaccination. In every dose of vaccine, 300 ug of mutant IDH1 20-mer peptide was given alongside topical imiquimod. Of note for this clone: Its antigen is as yet unknown.

Assay: immunoSEQ multiplex PCR; the TCRdb copy retains only in-frame clones and omits some. The sample records about 44,000 clones, 75% to 95% being singletons. The sequencing here drew on PBMCs, taken from a glioma patient whose treatment included an IDH1 peptide vaccine. This TCR was sampled from a man between 50 and 59 years old with glioma.

The CDR3 here is CASSGLHNQPQHF. Written as DNA, the CDR3 is TGTGCCAGCAGTGGCTTACATAATCAGCCCCAGCATTTT. This rearrangement joins TRBV2 to TRBJ1-5; D not resolved. This CDR3 has 13 residues. The V and J ends lost 4 bases and 4 bases respectively, with 8 bases between them. The V gene's germline CDR1 is SNHLY and CDR2 FYNNEI.